These 31 T cell receptor beta chains were sequenced from one sample in a study of blood T cell repertoires in COVID-19. Data came from immunoSEQ multiplex PCR; TCRdb stores just in-frame clones and leaves some out. The sample includes approximately 200,000 clones, 80% to 90% of them seen just once. Source material: PBMCs or T cells enriched from blood (not recorded which). Source of these receptors: a man aged 25-40 years who had recovered from COVID-19.

CDR3 sequence: CAWVKAGAGDTQYF. CDR3 coding DNA: TGTGCCTGGGTCAAGGCGGGAGCGGGGGATACGCAGTATTTT. The chain links TRBV30 to TRBJ2-3; 7 nucleotides match TRBD2. CDR3 length equals 14 residues. J gave up 6 bases and V 5 bases, and 11 bases lay outside the gene matches. Germline lookup yields CDR1 GTSNPN and CDR2 SVGIG (reference sequence).

V usage is TRBV28 and J usage is TRBJ2-7, with 7 bases fitting TRBD1. This CDR3 has 13 residues. Trimming cost V 7 bases and J 1 base; bases outside gene matches: 4. CDR1 MDHEN and CDR2 SYDVKM come from the germline V gene. The CDR3 is CASTRGLSYEQYF. CDR3 bases: TGTGCCAGCACGAGGGGGCTGTCCTACGAGCAGTACTTC.

This clone occurred a few times. The chain couples TRBV3-1 (or the pseudogene TRBV3-2) to TRBJ2-3; 13 positions agree with TRBD2. V was pared by 1 base and J by 5 bases, with 9 bases of the junction left unmatched. The V gene's germline CDR1 is LGHDT and CDR2 YNNKEL (reference sequence). The CDR3 runs to 18 residues. The CDR3 protein is CASSQGTSGGAPKDTQYF. The CDR3 region has the DNA TGTGCCAGCAGCCAAGGCACTAGCGGGGGGGCCCCCAAAGATACGCAGTATTTT.

The rearrangement links TRBV5-1 to TRBJ2-3; 8 bases fit TRBD2. From germline, CDR1 is SGHRS and CDR2 YFSETQ. The V segment lost 0 bases and the J segment 1 base; nucleotides outside the gene matches: 7. This CDR3 spans 17 amino acids. The CDR3 DNA reads TGCGCCAGCAGCTTGGTAATAAGCGGGGGCGGCACAGATACGCAGTATTTT. As protein: CASSLVISGGGTDTQYF.

The chain is built from TRBV6-5 and TRBJ1-1, with D perhaps matching TRBD1 (5 bases). Trimming took 7 bases from V and 1 from J, leaving 10 bases between them. Germline V CDR1 and CDR2: MNHEY, SVGAGI. The CDR3 loop spans 13 amino acids. The CDR3 bases are TGTGCCAGCAACGGACAACCGAACACTGAAGCTTTCTTT. This gives the protein CASNGQPNTEAFF.

This clone was seen just once. This chain joins TRBV5-1 and TRBJ2-3, with D perhaps TRBD2 (5 bases). The CDR3 extends over 15 amino acids. Trimming removed 0 bases from V and 2 bases from J, with 10 bases in between. Germline assignment: CDR1 SGHRS and CDR2 YFSETQ. CDR3 DNA sequence: TGCGCCAGCAGCTTGGGGCTAGCCCTCACAGATACGCAGTATTTT. This gives the protein CASSLGLALTDTQYF.

The CDR3 loop is CASSQAPGQSPQHF. The CDR3 nucleotides read TGCGCCAGCAGCCAGGCCCCGGGACAATCGCCCCAGCATTTT. The V call is TRBV4-1, the J call TRBJ1-5; possibly TRBD1 for D (6 bases). Germline V CDR1 and CDR2: MGHRA, YSYEKL. The CDR3 spans 14 residues. Trimming shortened V by 3 bases and J by 9 bases, and 15 bases separated the two germline ends.

The V gene is TRBV4-1, the J gene TRBJ2-2; no definite D call. CDR3 size: 15 residues. The V end was cut by 2 bases, the J end by 1 base, with 8 bases between. Germline CDR1 reads MGHRA; CDR2 reads YSYEKL. CDR3 sequence: CASSQILRNTGELFF. CDR3 coding DNA: TGCGCCAGCAGCCAAATACTCCGGAACACCGGGGAGCTGTTTTTT.

This chain links TRBV6-5 with TRBJ1-1; 7 nucleotides match TRBD1. From germline, CDR1 is MNHEY and CDR2 SVGAGI. The CDR3 consists of 12 residues. V was pared by 8 bases and J by 5 bases, with 5 bases of the junction left unmatched. CDR3 nucleotides: TGTGCCAGCCGACAGGGTGGTACTGAAGCTTTCTTT. Protein: CASRQGGTEAFF.

J is TRBJ2-7 and V is TRBV30; TRBD1 aligns across 10 bases. Germline V gene data show CDR1 as GTSNPN and CDR2 as SVGIG (reference sequence). After removal of 3 bases from V and 3 bases from J, the junction contained 8 bases not matched to a gene. The CDR3 is 15 residues long. The CDR3 DNA follows: TGTGCCTGGAGATATAGGAGGACAGGGGGCTACGAGCAGTACTTC. It specifies CAWRYRRTGGYEQYF.

This sequence joins TRBV21-1 and TRBJ2-2; whether TRBD2, the table's D call, matches the DNA was not checked. TRBV21-1 is a pseudogene locus. The CDR3 covers 17 residues. The CDR3 bases are TGTGCCAGCAGCAAGGGACTAGCGGGAGTATTTGGCGGGGAGCTGTTTTTT. Its protein product is CASSKGLAGVFGGELFF.

The chain has TRBV5-4 and TRBJ2-7, with TRBD1 matching over 10 bases. The CDR3 length is 14 residues. Looked up from germline, CDR1 is SGHNT and CDR2 is YYREEE (reference sequence). The V segment lost 4 bases and the J segment 3 bases; nucleotides outside the gene matches: 4. The CDR3 region has the DNA TGTGCCAGCAGCCCTCGGACAGGGGGCTACGAGCAGTACTTC. Protein product: CASSPRTGGYEQYF.

The chain is built from TRBV30 and TRBJ1-6; TRBD1 matches 7 bases. Losses at the gene ends were 4 bases for V and 10 bases for J; bases not matched to a gene: 7. This CDR3 has 13 amino acids. Germline CDR1 is GTSNPN and CDR2 is SVGIG (reference sequence). The CDR3 here is CAWNDRVGSPLHF. The CDR3, as DNA: TGTGCCTGGAACGACAGGGTAGGGTCACCCCTCCACTTT.

This chain uses TRBV12-3 or TRBV12-4 with TRBJ2-1; 11 bases align to TRBD2. J gave up 13 bases and V 3 bases, and 5 bases lay outside the gene matches. This CDR3 comprises 13 residues. The CDR3 reads CASSFASGGPQFF. The CDR3 region has the DNA TGTGCCAGCAGTTTCGCTAGCGGGGGGCCTCAGTTCTTC.

DNA for the CDR3: TGTGCCAGCAGCTTAGGCGGGAGATCCTACAATGAGCAGTTCTTC. Amino acids: CASSLGGRSYNEQFF. V usage is TRBV7-8 and J usage is TRBJ2-1, with 7 nucleotides matching TRBD2. The CDR3 consists of 15 residues. Germline V gives CDR1 SGHVS, CDR2 FQNEAQ. J lost 1 base, V lost 1 base, and 1 base had no gene match.

The chain is built from TRBV28 and TRBJ2-2, with 7 positions matching TRBD2. The CDR3 totals 16 residues. Germline V gene data show CDR1 as MDHEN and CDR2 as SYDVKM. V was clipped by 7 bases and J by 5 bases; unmatched bases: 13. The CDR3 reads CASTSRDYLVTGELFF. The CDR3 nucleotides are TGTGCCAGCACCTCCCGGGACTACCTTGTAACCGGGGAGCTGTTTTTT.

This sequence joins TRBV11-2 and TRBJ1-2; 7 bases line up with TRBD1. After removal of 2 bases from V and 6 bases from J, the junction contained 9 bases not matched to a gene. Germline V gene lookup returns CDR1 SGHAT and CDR2 FQNNGV. The CDR3 is made up of 15 amino acids. CDR3 DNA sequence: TGTGCCAGCAGCTTATCGACAGGGACGACGGATGGCTACACCTTC. Encoded protein: CASSLSTGTTDGYTF.

The rearrangement joins TRBV18 to TRBJ2-5; D unresolved. V lost 0 bases, J lost 1 base, and 6 bases lay in between. Germline values: CDR1 KGHSH, CDR2 LQKENI. The CDR3 sequence is 14 residues long. CDR3 protein: CASSPPELQETQYF. Written as DNA, the CDR3 is TGTGCCAGCTCACCACCCGAGCTCCAAGAGACCCAGTACTTC.

This clone was seen just once. The rearrangement uses TRBV30 and TRBJ1-4; D possibly corresponds to TRBD1 (5 bases). The CDR3 runs to 15 residues. Trimming cost V 4 bases and J 7 bases, with 19 bases left between them. Germline loops: CDR1 GTSNPN, CDR2 SVGIG (reference sequence). For the CDR3, the DNA is TGTGCCTGGAAAGTCGCCGGCGACAGTTCTGAAAAACTGTTTTTT. This translates into CAWKVAGDSSEKLFF.

The genes are TRBV19 and TRBJ1-1; D perhaps matches TRBD1 (5 bases). V lost 6 bases to trimming and J lost 1 base, with 21 bases between them. Germline V gives CDR1 LNHDA, CDR2 SQIVND (reference sequence). There are 17 residues in the CDR3. The CDR3 DNA is TGTGCCAGTAGCCCATCGCTTCCGGGACTCCCGAACACTGAAGCTTTCTTT. Translating it yields CASSPSLPGLPNTEAFF.

This clone was observed a single time. The chain recombines TRBV27 with TRBJ1-1; 8 bases are a match to TRBD1. The V and J ends lost 6 bases and 6 bases, in that order; junction bases with no gene match: 9. Germline lookup yields CDR1 MNHEY and CDR2 SMNVEV (reference sequence). The CDR3 is 14 amino acids. The CDR3 loop is CASRVTGVIAEAFF. In DNA, the CDR3 is TGTGCCAGCAGGGTGACAGGGGTAATCGCTGAAGCTTTCTTT.

The rearrangement uses TRBV11-3 and TRBJ1-2; 8 bases fit TRBD1. The germline CDR1 and CDR2 sequences are SGHNT and YENEEA. J gave up 4 bases and V 4 bases, and 17 bases lay outside the gene matches. This CDR3 comprises 18 residues. The CDR3 nucleotides are TGTGCCAGCAGCTCGCGAGGGGGAAGAGGACAGGGCCCCTATGGCTACACCTTC. Translated: CASSSRGGRGQGPYGYTF. The whole variable domain, remainder taken from reference TRBV11-3 and TRBJ1-2, is EAGVVQSPRYKIIEKKQPVAFWCNPISGHNTLYWYLQNLGQGPELLIRYENEEAVDDSQLPKDRFSAERLKGVDSTLKIQPAELGDSAVYLCASSSRGGRGQGPYGYTFGSGTRLTVV.

V and J are TRBV4-1 and TRBJ2-5; D is unclear. The CDR3 totals 13 residues. CDR1 is MGHRA, CDR2 YSYEKL, per germline. The V and J ends lost 6 bases and 0 bases respectively, with 8 bases between them. CDR3 DNA: TGCGCCAGCAGTCACTGGTACCAAGAGACCCAGTACTTC. This sequence encodes CASSHWYQETQYF.

The chain links TRBV21-1 to TRBJ2-7; the table assigns TRBD1, which was not confirmed against the DNA. TRBV21-1 represents a pseudogene. CDR3 length: 12 residues. The CDR3 protein is CASSSRTGEQYF. CDR3 sequence (DNA): TGTGCCAGCAGCAGTCGGACAGGCGAGCAGTACTTC.

V and J are TRBV2 and TRBJ1-1, with D perhaps TRBD1 (5 bases). The germline V gene encodes CDR1 SNHLY and CDR2 FYNNEI. The CDR3 has 15 residues. V lost 3 bases to trimming and J lost 0 bases, with 11 bases between them. The CDR3: CASSDLQGLNTEAFF. In DNA, the CDR3 is TGTGCCAGCAGTGATTTGCAGGGCCTGAACACTGAAGCTTTCTTT.

This chain links TRBV19 with TRBJ1-5, with D unresolved. The V gene lost 4 bases and the J gene lost 2 bases, with 15 bases spanning the gap. Germline V gives CDR1 LNHDA, CDR2 SQIVND (reference sequence). The length of the CDR3 is 16 residues. CDR3 sequence (DNA): TGTGCCAGTAGTAGAGAAACACAGAGTCGCAATCAGCCCCAGCATTTT. Amino acid sequence: CASSRETQSRNQPQHF.

The CDR3 spells CASSLVRQGLGAPAQYF. The CDR3 DNA is TGTGCCAGCAGCTTAGTCCGACAGGGTTTAGGGGCACCCGCCCAGTACTTC. The chain uses TRBV11-2 and TRBJ2-5; TRBD1 matches 7 bases. With 1 base clipped from V and 9 bases from J, the junction kept 17 bases outside the gene matches. CDR1 and CDR2 from the germline V gene are SGHAT and FQNNGV. This CDR3 spans 17 amino acids.

The gene calls are TRBV9 and TRBJ2-2; the D gene is possibly TRBD2 (6 bases). V was cut by 3 bases and J by 4 bases, with 16 bases left in between. CDR1 and CDR2 (germline): SGDLS, YYNGEE. CDR3 size: 16 residues. CDR3 sequence (DNA): TGTGCCAGCAGCGATGGGTTGCGGGGAGGCACCGGGGAGCTGTTTTTT. Protein product: CASSDGLRGGTGELFF. Looking up the rest from reference TRBV9 and TRBJ2-2 gives the full variable domain: DSGVTQTPKHLITATGQRVTLRCSPRSGDLSVYWYQQSLDQGLQFLIQYYNGEERAKGNILERFSAQQFPDLHSELNLSSLELGDSALYFCASSDGLRGGTGELFFGEGSRLTVL.

This rearrangement joins TRBV27 to TRBJ2-7; weak D call: TRBD1 (5 bases). The CDR3 sequence is 13 residues long. Germline V CDR1 and CDR2: MNHEY, SMNVEV (reference sequence). Trimming took 7 bases from V and 3 from J, leaving 13 bases between them. In DNA, the CDR3 is TGTGCCAGCATGGACACCAACAGCTACGAGCAGTACTTC. This translates into CASMDTNSYEQYF.

The gene calls are TRBV7-9 and TRBJ1-2, with 8 bases lining up with TRBD1. The CDR3 is made up of 17 amino acids. The germline V gene has CDR1 SEHNR and CDR2 FQNEAQ (reference sequence). Trimming removed 4 bases from V and 4 bases from J; junction bases left unmatched: 14. The DNA of the CDR3 is TGTGCCAGCAGCTCCGACCCGGGGACAGGCAGGGGCTATGGCTACACCTTC. Translating it yields CASSSDPGTGRGYGYTF.

CDR3 DNA: TGTGCCAGCAGCTTGCGTGCGGCCTACCAAGAGACCCAGTACTTC. This codes for CASSLRAAYQETQYF. This chain uses TRBV7-9 with TRBJ2-5; no firm D call. The CDR3 runs 15 residues. Germline V CDR1 and CDR2: SEHNR, FQNEAQ (reference sequence). V was pared by 3 bases and J by 0 bases, with 11 bases between. The full variable domain, completed using reference TRBV7-9 and TRBJ2-5, is DTGVSQNPRHKITKRGQNVTFRCDPISEHNRLYWYRQTLGQGPEFLTYFQNEAQLEKSRLLSDRFSAERPKGSFSTLEIQRTEQGDSAMYLCASSLRAAYQETQYFGPGTRLLVL.